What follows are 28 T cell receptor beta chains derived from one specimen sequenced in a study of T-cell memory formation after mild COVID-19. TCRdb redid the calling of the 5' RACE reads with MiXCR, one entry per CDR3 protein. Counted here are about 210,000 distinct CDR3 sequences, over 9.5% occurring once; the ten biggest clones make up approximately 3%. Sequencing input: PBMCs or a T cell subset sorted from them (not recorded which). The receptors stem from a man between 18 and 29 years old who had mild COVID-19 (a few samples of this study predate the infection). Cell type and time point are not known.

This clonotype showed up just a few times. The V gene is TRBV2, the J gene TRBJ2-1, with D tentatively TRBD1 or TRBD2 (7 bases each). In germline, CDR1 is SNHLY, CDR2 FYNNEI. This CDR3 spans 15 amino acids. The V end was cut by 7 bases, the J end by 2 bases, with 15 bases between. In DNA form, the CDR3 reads TGTGCCAGCACTAACCAGGGGGGGGCCTACAATGAGCAGTTCTTC. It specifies CASTNQGGAYNEQFF.

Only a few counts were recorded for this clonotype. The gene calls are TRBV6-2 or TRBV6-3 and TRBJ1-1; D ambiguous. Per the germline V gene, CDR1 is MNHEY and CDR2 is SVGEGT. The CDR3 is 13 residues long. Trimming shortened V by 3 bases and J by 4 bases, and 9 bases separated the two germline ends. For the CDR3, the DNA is TGTGCCAGCAGTTATCTATACACCACTGAAGCTTTCTTT. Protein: CASSYLYTTEAFF.

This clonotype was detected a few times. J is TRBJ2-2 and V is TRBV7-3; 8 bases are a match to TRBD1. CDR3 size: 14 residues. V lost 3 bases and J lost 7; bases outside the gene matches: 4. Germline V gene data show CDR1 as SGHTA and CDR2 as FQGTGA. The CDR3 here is CASSLDRAGGELFF. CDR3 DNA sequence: TGTGCCAGCAGCTTGGACAGGGCGGGCGGGGAGCTGTTTTTT.

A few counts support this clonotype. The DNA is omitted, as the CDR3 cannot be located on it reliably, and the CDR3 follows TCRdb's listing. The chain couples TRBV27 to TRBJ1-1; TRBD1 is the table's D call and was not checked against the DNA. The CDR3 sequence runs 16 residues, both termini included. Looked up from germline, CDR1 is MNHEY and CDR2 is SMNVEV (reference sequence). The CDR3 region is CASSFLAGELNTEAFF.

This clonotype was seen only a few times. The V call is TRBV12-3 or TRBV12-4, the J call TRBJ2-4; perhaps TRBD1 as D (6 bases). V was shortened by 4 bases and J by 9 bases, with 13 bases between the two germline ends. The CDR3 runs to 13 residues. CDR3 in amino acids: CASSYDRISIQYF. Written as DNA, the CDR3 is TGTGCCAGCAGTTATGACAGGATCAGCATTCAGTACTTC.

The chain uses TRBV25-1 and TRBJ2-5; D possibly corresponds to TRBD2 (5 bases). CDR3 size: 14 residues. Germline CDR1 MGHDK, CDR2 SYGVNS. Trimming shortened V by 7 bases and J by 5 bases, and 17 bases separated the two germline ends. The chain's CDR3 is CASTEPHSGETQYF. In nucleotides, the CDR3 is TGTGCCAGCACCGAACCCCACTCGGGGGAGACCCAGTACTTC. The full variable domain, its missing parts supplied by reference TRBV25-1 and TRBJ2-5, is EADIYQTPRYLVIGTGKKITLECSQTMGHDKMYWYQQDPGMELHLIHYSYGVNSTEKGDLSSESTVSRIRTEHFPLTLESARPSHTSQYLCASTEPHSGETQYFGPGTRLLVL.

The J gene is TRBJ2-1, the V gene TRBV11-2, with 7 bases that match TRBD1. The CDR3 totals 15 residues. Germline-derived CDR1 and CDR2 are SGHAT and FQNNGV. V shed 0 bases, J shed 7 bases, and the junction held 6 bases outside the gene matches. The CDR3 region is CASSLEGQIRNEQFF. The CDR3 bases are TGTGCCAGCAGCTTAGAGGGACAGATAAGGAATGAGCAGTTCTTC.

The CDR3 nucleotides are TGTGCCAGCAGTTACGGGGACGGAGATAACTATGGCTACACCTTC. Residues: CASSYGDGDNYGYTF. This sequence joins TRBV6-2 or TRBV6-3 and TRBJ1-2, with TRBD1 as a possible D gene (5 bases). The V and J ends lost 2 bases and 1 base respectively, with 11 bases between them. Germline CDR1 is MNHEY and CDR2 is SVGEGT. The CDR3 loop spans 15 amino acids.

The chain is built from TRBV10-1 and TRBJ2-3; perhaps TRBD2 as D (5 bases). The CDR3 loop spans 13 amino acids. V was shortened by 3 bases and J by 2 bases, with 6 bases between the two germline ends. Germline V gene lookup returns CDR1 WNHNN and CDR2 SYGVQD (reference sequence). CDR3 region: CASSDGVTDTQYF. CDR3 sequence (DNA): TGCGCCAGCAGTGACGGGGTCACAGATACGCAGTATTTT.

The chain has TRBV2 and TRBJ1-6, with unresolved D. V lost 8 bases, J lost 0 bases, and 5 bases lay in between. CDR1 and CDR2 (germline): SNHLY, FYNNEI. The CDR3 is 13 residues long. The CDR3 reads CASLDSYNSPLHF. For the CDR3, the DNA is TGTGCCAGCCTGGACTCCTATAATTCACCCCTCCACTTT.

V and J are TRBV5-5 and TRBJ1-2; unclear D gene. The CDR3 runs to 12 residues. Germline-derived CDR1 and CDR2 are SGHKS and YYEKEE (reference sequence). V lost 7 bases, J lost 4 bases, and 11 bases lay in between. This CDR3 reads CASGPGGYGYTF. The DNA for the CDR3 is TGTGCCAGCGGTCCAGGCGGCTATGGCTACACCTTC.

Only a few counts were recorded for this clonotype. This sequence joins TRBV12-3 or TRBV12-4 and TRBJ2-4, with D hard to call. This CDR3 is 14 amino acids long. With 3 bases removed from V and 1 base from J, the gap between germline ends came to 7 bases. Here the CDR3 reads CASSFGGAKNIQYF. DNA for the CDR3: TGTGCCAGCAGTTTTGGTGGGGCCAAAAACATTCAGTACTTC.

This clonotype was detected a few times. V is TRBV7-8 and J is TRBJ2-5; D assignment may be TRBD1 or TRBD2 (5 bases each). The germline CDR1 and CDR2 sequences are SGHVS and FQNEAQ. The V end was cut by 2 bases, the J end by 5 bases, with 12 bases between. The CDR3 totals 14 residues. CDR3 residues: CASSLMQGGETQYF. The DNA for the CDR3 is TGTGCCAGCAGCTTAATGCAGGGCGGGGAGACCCAGTACTTC.

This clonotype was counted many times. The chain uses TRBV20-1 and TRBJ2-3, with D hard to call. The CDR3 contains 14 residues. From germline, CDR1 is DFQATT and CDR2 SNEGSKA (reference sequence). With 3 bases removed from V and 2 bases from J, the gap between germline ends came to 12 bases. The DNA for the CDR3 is TGCAGTGCTAGCGCCTTCTTAGCCACAGATACGCAGTATTTT. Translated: CSASAFLATDTQYF.

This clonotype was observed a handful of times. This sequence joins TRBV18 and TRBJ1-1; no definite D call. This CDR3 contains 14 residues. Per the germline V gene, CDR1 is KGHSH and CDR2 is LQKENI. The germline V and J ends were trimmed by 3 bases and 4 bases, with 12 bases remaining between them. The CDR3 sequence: CASSPRVGRTEAFF. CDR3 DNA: TGTGCCAGCTCACCCCGAGTCGGGCGCACTGAAGCTTTCTTT.

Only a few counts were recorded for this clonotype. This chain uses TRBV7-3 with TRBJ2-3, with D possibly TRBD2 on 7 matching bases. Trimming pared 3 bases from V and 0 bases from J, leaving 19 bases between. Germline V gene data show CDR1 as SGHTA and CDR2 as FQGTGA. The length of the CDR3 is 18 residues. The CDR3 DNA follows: TGTGCCAGCAGCTTGTACCAGGCGGGGGCCACGAGCACAGATACGCAGTATTTT. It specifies CASSLYQAGATSTDTQYF.

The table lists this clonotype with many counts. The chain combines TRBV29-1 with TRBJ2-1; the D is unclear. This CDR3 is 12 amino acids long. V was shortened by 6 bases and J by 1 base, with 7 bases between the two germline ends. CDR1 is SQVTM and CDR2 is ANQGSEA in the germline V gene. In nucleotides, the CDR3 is TGCAGCGTGGCCTGGTCCTACAATGAGCAGTTCTTC. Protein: CSVAWSYNEQFF.

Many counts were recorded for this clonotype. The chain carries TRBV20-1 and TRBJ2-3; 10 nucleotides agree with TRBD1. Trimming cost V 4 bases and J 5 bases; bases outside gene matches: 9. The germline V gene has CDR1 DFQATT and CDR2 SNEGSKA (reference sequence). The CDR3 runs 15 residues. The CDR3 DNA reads TGCAGTGCTATACCCGGGACAGGGGTAAAAGATACGCAGTATTTT. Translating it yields CSAIPGTGVKDTQYF.

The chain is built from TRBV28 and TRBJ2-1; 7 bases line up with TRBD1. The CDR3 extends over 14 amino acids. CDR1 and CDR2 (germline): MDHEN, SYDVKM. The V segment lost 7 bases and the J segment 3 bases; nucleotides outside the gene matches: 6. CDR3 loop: CASTTGQYYNEQFF. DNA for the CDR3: TGTGCCAGCACGACGGGACAGTACTACAATGAGCAGTTCTTC.

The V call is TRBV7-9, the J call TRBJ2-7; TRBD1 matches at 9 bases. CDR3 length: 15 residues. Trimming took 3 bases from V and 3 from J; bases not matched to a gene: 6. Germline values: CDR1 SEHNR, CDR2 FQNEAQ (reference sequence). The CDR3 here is CASSLNRGPGYEQYF. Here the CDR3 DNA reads TGTGCCAGCAGCTTGAACAGGGGGCCGGGCTACGAGCAGTACTTC.

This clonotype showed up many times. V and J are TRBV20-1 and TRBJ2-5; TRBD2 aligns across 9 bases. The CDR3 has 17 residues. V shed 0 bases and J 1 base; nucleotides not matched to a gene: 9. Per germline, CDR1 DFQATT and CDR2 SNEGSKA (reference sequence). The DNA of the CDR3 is TGCAGTGCTAGAGATTTTGGCCAGCGGGGGGCCCAAGAGACCCAGTACTTC. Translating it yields CSARDFGQRGAQETQYF.

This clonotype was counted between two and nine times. Here the CDR3 DNA reads TGTGCCAGCAGCCCTGGGTCGGGGGCTGGCACTGAAGCTTTCTTT. Translating it yields CASSPGSGAGTEAFF. J is TRBJ1-1 and V is TRBV9; possibly TRBD1 for D (6 bases). CDR1 is SGDLS, CDR2 YYNGEE, per germline. CDR3 size: 15 residues. Trimming left V 4 bases short and J 4 bases short, with 17 bases between.

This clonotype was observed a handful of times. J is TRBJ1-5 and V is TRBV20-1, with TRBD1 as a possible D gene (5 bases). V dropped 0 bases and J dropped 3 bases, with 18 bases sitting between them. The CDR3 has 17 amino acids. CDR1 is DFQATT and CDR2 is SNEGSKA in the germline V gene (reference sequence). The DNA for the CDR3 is TGCAGTGCTAGAGATCGCCCCACAGGTTTATTCAATCAGCCCCAGCATTTT. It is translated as CSARDRPTGLFNQPQHF.

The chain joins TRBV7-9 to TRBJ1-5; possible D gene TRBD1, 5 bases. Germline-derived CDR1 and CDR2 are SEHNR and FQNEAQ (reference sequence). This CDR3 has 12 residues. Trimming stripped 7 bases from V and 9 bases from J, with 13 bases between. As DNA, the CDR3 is TGTGCCAGCACCACCGGGGCGGGGCCCCAGCATTTT. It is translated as CASTTGAGPQHF.

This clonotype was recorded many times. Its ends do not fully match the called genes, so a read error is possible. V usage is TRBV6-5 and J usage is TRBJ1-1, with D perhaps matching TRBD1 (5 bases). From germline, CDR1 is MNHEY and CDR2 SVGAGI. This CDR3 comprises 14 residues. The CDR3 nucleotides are TGTGCCAGCAGTTCCCCGGGGGTGAAGACTGAAGCTTTCTTT. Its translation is CASSSPGVKTEAFF.

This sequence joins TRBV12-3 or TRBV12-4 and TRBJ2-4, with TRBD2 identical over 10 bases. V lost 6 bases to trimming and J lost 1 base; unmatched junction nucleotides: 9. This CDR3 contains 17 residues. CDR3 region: CASSFWRGLAAKNIQYF. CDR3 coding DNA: TGTGCCAGCAGCTTCTGGAGGGGACTAGCGGCCAAAAACATTCAGTACTTC.

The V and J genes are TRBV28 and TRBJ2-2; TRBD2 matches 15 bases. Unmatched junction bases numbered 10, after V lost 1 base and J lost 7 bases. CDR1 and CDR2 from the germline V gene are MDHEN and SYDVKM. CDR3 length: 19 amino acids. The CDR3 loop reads CASSLSRTSGGALVGELFF. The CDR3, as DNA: TGTGCCAGCAGTTTATCGCGGACTAGCGGGGGGGCCTTGGTCGGGGAGCTGTTTTTT. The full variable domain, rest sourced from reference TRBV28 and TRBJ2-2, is DVKVTQSSRYLVKRTGEKVFLECVQDMDHENMFWYRQDPGLGLRLIYFSYDVKMKEKGDIPEGYSVSREKKERFSLILESASTNQTSMYLCASSLSRTSGGALVGELFFGEGSRLTVL.

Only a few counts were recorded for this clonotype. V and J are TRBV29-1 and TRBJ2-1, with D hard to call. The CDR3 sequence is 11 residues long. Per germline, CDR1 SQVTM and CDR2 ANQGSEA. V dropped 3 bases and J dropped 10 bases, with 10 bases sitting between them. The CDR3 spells CSVDKVWEQFF. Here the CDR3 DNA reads TGCAGCGTTGATAAGGTGTGGGAGCAGTTCTTC.